This T cell receptor (beta chain) was retrieved from a study of T cell repertoires in cytomegalovirus infection. At the level of the study: Indications of both CMV infection and matching HLA type were provided by public TCR beta signatures.

In regard to this clonotype: Its antigen is unknown.

Whole-study results and caveats: Using cumulative public TCR beta family frequency, the authors identified those who carried CMV together with the relevant HLA. In two of eight donors, the top clonotype was HLA-C-restricted CMV-specific.

The CDR3 runs to 12 residues. V lost 3 bases to trimming and J lost 5 bases; unmatched junction nucleotides: 0. TCRdb used MiXCR to reprocess the reads, holding one entry per CDR3 protein. Here the sample spans roughly 300,000 distinct CDR3 sequences, around 25% being singletons. The rearrangement joins TRBV12-3 or TRBV12-4 to TRBJ2-5; 7 bases align to TRBD2. The sequenced sample consisted of PBMCs. This clonotype was sampled from a human donor in good health (CMV status not recorded). Some clones in this sample may be carry-over from other donors' samples. The CDR3 DNA is TGTGCCAGCAGTTTCGGGAGGGAGACCCAGTACTTC. It is translated as CASSFGRETQYF.